Listed below are T cell receptor beta chains from one sample, sequenced in a study of T-cell memory formation after mild COVID-19. In TCRdb, the 5' RACE reads were re-called with MiXCR into one record per CDR3 protein. The table lists tens of thousands of distinct CDR3 sequences, roughly 12% of them singletons. The source material was PBMCs or a T cell subset sorted from them (not recorded which). These receptors all stem from a man between 18 and 35 years old who had mild COVID-19 (a few samples of this study predate the infection). Cell type and time point are not known. The CDR3 runs from the conserved cysteine through the conserved F or W. Fields, in order: clone size, V gene, D gene, J gene, CDR3 DNA, CDR3 protein. The D gene is left open where the match is weak. Expanded clones get a size class; other rows say once, few or many, or leave the size out.

clone_size: NA
v_call: TRBV9
d_call: NA
j_call: TRBJ2-2
cdr3_nt: TGTGCCAGCAGCCCCCGGGACCACAACACCGGGGAGCTGTTTTTT
cdr3_aa: CASSPRDHNTGELFF

clone_size: few
v_call: TRBV6-6
d_call: TRBD1
j_call: TRBJ1-4
cdr3_nt: TGTGCCAGCAGTTACTCGTTGGACAGGGGCCAAACTAATGAAAAACTGTTTTTT
cdr3_aa: CASSYSLDRGQTNEKLFF

clone_size: few
v_call: TRBV25-1
d_call: TRBD2
j_call: TRBJ2-3
cdr3_nt: TGTGCCAGCAGTGCCAATAGCGGGGGATCAGATACGCAGTATTTT
cdr3_aa: CASSANSGGSDTQYF

clone_size: NA
v_call: TRBV7-9
d_call: NA
j_call: TRBJ2-7
cdr3_nt: TGTGCCAGCAGCTTAGTCGGGGGTCGAGCCTACGAGCAGTACTTC
cdr3_aa: CASSLVGGRAYEQYF

clone_size: NA
v_call: TRBV6-2/TRBV6-3
d_call: NA
j_call: TRBJ2-7
cdr3_nt: TGTGCCAGCAGTCGCCGGGGGGCTCACGAGCAGTACTTC
cdr3_aa: CASSRRGAHEQYF

clone_size: few
v_call: TRBV4-1
d_call: NA
j_call: TRBJ2-3
cdr3_nt: TGCGCCAGCAGCCAAAGTAGTTTAAGCACAGATACGCAGTATTTT
cdr3_aa: CASSQSSLSTDTQYF

clone_size: few
v_call: TRBV6-2/TRBV6-3
d_call: TRBD1
j_call: TRBJ1-5
cdr3_nt: TGTGCCAGCAGTACGTCCGGGACAGGGAATCAGCCCCAGCATTTT
cdr3_aa: CASSTSGTGNQPQHF

clone_size: NA
v_call: TRBV20-1
d_call: TRBD2
j_call: TRBJ2-5
cdr3_nt: TGCAGTGCTAGAGCCTCTCGGGGGGTTTCATACCTCCAAGAGACCCAGTACTTC
cdr3_aa: CSARASRGVSYLQETQYF

clone_size: NA
v_call: TRBV5-1
d_call: NA
j_call: TRBJ1-1
cdr3_nt: TGCGCCAGCAGCTTGGGGGCCCGACGGGTGAACACTGAAGCTTTCTTT
cdr3_aa: CASSLGARRVNTEAFF

clone_size: few
v_call: TRBV6-2/TRBV6-3
d_call: NA
j_call: TRBJ1-2
cdr3_nt: TGTGCCAGCAGCCCCGGGTGGACCGCTAACTATGGCTACACCTTC
cdr3_aa: CASSPGWTANYGYTF

clone_size: few
v_call: TRBV18
d_call: NA
j_call: TRBJ2-2
cdr3_nt: TGTGCCAGCTCCCCCATCACCACCGGGGAGCTGTTTTTT
cdr3_aa: CASSPITTGELFF